This T cell receptor (beta chain) is from a study of PD-1 blockade in classical Hodgkin lymphoma. Overall study results and limits: After ASCT, patients who started nivolumab under 1 year later were excluded. Reports indicated that newly diagnosed patients had lower baseline TCR diversity than healthy donors did. The authors have not defined what causes the repertoire differences, possibly disease activity or prior therapy.

Clones were sequenced by immunoSEQ multiplex PCR, and TCRdb holds only the in-frame ones, with some missing. Among about 27,000 clones listed, nearly 80% were seen once. Each and every patient relapsed after autologous stem cell transplantation, and patients got differing brentuximab vedotin exposure. The study recorded best responses of complete response, partial response or progressive disease. Trimming pared 2 bases from V and 0 bases from J, leaving 12 bases between. Germline CDR1 and CDR2: SGHKS and YYEKEE (reference sequence). The CDR3 consists of 15 residues. A remark on this clone: The antigen remains undetermined.

This receptor was obtained from a human donor with classical Hodgkin lymphoma. The chain links TRBV5-5 to TRBJ2-7; D ambiguous. The material sequenced was peripheral blood mononuclear cells (PBMCs), taken before the second cycle of nivolumab. The CDR3 coding sequence is TGTGCCAGCAGCTTAACCCTACTTAGCTCCTACGAGCAGTACTTC. Translating it yields CASSLTLLSSYEQYF.